This TCR beta chain was sequenced for a study of T cells after yellow fever vaccination. TCRdb re-analysed the 5' RACE reads in MiXCR, keeping a single row per CDR3 protein. The repertoire holds about 350,000 distinct CDR3 sequences, with around a tenth as singletons. V lost 1 base, J lost 4 bases, and 4 bases stayed unmatched. CDR3 length: 14 residues. Per the germline V gene, CDR1 is SGHRS and CDR2 is YFSETQ. The chain is built from TRBV5-1 and TRBJ2-5; 7 bases align to TRBD2. The sequence derives from a man between 18 and 35 years old who received the YFV17D yellow fever vaccine. Sequenced material: PBMCs, taken on the day of the first yellow fever vaccination. In DNA form, the CDR3 reads TGCGCCAGCAGCTTGACTAGCGTCGGAGAGACCCAGTACTTC. Protein product: CASSLTSVGETQYF.